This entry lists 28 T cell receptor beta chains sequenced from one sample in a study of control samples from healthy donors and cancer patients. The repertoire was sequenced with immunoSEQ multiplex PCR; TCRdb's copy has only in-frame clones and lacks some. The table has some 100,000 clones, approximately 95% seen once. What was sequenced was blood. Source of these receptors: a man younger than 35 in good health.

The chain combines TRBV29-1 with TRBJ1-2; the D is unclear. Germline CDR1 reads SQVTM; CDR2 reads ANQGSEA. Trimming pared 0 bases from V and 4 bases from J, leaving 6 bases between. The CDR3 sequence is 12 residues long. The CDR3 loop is CSVEERGYGYTF. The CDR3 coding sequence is TGCAGCGTTGAAGAACGGGGCTATGGCTACACCTTC.

In DNA form, the CDR3 reads TGCGCCAGCAGCTTGGCCGTCGTCGACACTGAAGCTTTCTTT. Translated, it gives CASSLAVVDTEAFF. The genes are TRBV5-1 and TRBJ1-1; D not certain. The CDR3 runs to 14 residues. V lost 0 bases, J lost 3 bases, and 9 bases lay in between. The germline CDR1 and CDR2 sequences are SGHRS and YFSETQ. The whole variable domain, remainder taken from reference TRBV5-1 and TRBJ1-1, is KAGVTQTPRYLIKTRGQQVTLSCSPISGHRSVSWYQQTPGQGLQFLFEYFSETQRNKGNFPGRFSGRQFSNSRSEMNVSTLELGDSALYLCASSLAVVDTEAFFGQGTRLTVV.

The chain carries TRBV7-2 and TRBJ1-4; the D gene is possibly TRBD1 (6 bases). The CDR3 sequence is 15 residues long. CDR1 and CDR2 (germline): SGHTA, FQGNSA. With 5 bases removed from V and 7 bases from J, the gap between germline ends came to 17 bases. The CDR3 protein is CASSVRGRTAEKLFF. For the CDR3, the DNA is TGTGCCAGCAGCGTACGAGGGAGGACAGCTGAAAAACTGTTTTTT.

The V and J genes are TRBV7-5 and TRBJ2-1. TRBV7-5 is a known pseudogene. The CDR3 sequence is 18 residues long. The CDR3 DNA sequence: TGTGTCAGAAGCTCCCTCGCAGTCGGTGGCCGACCGAACAATGAGCAGTTCTTC. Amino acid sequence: CVRSSLAVGGRPNNEQFF.

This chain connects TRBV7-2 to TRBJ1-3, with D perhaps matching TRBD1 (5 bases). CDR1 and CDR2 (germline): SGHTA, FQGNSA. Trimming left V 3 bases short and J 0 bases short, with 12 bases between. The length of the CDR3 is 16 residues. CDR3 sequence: CASSLGPSSSGNTIYF. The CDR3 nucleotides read TGTGCCAGCAGCTTGGGACCGTCGAGCTCTGGAAACACCATATATTTT.

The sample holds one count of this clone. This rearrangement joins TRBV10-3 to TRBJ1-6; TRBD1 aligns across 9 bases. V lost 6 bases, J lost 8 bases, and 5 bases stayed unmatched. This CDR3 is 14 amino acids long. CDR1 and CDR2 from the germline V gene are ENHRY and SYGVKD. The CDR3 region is CAIRTGQGDSPLHF. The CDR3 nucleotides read TGTGCCATCAGGACGGGACAGGGTGATTCACCCCTCCACTTT.

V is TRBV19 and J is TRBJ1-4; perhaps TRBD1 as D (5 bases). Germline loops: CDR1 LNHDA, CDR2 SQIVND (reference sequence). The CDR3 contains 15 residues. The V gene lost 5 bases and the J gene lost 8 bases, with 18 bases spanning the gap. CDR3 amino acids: CASSPGGSLEEKLFF. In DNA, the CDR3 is TGTGCCAGTAGTCCGGGGGGATCACTGGAGGAAAAACTGTTTTTT.

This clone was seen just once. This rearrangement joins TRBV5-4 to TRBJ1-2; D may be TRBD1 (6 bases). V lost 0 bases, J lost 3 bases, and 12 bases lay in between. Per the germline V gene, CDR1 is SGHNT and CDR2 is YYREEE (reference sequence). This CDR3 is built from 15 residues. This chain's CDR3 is CASSLALRGDYGYTF. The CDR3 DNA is TGTGCCAGCAGCTTGGCGCTCAGGGGCGACTATGGCTACACCTTC.

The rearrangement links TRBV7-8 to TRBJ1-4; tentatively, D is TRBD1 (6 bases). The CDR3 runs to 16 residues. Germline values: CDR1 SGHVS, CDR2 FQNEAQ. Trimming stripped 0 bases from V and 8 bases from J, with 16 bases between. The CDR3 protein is CASSLAGGRGGEKLFF. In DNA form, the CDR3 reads TGTGCCAGCAGCTTAGCAGGTGGCAGGGGTGGCGAAAAACTGTTTTTT.

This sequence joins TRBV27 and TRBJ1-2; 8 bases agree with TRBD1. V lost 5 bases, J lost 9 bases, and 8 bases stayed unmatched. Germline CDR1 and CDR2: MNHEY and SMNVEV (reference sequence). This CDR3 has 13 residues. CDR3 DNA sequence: TGTGCCAGCAGTCCCCAGGGGGCGCAAAGCTACACCTTC. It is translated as CASSPQGAQSYTF.

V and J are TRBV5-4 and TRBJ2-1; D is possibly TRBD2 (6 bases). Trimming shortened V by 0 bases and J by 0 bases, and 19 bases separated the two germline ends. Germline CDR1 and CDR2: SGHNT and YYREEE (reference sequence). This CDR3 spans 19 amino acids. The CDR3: CASSLALLAEGSSYNEQFF. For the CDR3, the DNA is TGTGCCAGCAGCTTGGCCTTGTTAGCGGAGGGGAGCTCCTACAATGAGCAGTTCTTC.

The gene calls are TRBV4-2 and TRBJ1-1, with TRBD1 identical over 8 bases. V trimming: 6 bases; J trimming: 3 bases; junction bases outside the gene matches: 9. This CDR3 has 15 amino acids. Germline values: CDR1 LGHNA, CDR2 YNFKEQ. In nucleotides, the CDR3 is TGTGCCAGCAGAAGCGGGGACAGGAAACACACTGAAGCTTTCTTT. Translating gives CASRSGDRKHTEAFF.

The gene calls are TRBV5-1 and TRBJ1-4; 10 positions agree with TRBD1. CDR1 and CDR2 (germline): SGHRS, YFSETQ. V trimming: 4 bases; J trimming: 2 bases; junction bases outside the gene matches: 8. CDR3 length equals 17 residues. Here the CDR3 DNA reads TGCGCCAGCAGCAGGGGACAGGGGACGGGTACTAATGAAAAACTGTTTTTT. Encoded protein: CASSRGQGTGTNEKLFF.

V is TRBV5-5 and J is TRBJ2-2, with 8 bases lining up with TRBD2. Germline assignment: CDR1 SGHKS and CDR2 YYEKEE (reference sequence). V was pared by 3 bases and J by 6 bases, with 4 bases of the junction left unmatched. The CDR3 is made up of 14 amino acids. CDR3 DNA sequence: TGTGCCAGCAGCTCACAGACTAGCGCCGGGGAGCTGTTTTTT. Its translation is CASSSQTSAGELFF.

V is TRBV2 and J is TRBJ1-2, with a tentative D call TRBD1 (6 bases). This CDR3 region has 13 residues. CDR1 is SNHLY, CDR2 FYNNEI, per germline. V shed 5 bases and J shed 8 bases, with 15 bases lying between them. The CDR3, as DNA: TGTGCCAGCAGTTCCTGGGACAATGGAGGCTACACCTTC. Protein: CASSSWDNGGYTF.

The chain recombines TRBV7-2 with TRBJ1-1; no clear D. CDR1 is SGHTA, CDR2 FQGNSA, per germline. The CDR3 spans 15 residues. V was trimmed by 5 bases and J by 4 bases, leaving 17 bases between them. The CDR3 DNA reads TGTGCCAGCAGCCCCAGCTGGGGTACGTTCACTGAAGCTTTCTTT. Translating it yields CASSPSWGTFTEAFF.

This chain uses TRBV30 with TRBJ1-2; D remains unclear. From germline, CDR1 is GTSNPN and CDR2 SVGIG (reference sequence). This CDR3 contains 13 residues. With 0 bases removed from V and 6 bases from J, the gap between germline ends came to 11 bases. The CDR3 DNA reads TGTGCCTGGAGTGTCATCAGCCCCGATGGCTACACCTTC. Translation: CAWSVISPDGYTF.

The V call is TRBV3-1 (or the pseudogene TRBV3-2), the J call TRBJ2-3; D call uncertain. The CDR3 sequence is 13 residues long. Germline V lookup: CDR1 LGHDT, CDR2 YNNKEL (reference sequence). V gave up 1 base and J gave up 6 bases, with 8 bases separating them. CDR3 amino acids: CASSQAGPDTQYF. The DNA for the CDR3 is TGTGCCAGCAGCCAAGCAGGCCCCGATACGCAGTATTTT.

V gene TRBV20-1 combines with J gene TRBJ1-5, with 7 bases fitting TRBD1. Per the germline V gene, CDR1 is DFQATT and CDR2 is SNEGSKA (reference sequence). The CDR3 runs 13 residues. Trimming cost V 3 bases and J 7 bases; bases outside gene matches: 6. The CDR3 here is CSASEGGAQPQHF. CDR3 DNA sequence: TGCAGTGCTAGTGAAGGGGGCGCGCAGCCCCAGCATTTT.

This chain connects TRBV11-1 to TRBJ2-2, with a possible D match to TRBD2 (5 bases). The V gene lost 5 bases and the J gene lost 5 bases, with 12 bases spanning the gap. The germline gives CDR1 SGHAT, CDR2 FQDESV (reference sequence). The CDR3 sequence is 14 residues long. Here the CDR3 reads CASSRTEGTGELFF. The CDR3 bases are TGTGCCAGCAGCCGTACTGAGGGTACCGGGGAGCTGTTTTTT. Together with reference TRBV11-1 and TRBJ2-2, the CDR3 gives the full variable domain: EAEVAQSPRYKITEKSQAVAFWCDPISGHATLYWYRQILGQGPELLVQFQDESVVDDSQLPKDRFSAERLKGVDSTLKIQPAELGDSAMYLCASSRTEGTGELFFGEGSRLTVL.

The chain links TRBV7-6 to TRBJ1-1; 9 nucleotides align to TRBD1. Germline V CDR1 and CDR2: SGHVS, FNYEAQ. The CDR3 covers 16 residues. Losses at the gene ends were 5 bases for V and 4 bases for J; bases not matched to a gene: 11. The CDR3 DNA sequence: TGTGCCAGCAGCAGCGGACAGGGGATGAGGGGCACTGAAGCTTTCTTT. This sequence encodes CASSSGQGMRGTEAFF.

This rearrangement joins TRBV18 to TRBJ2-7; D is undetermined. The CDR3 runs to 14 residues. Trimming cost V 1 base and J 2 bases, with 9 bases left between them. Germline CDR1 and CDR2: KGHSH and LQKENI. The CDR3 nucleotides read TGTGCCAGCTCACCACGTGGGCAAACCTACGAGCAGTACTTC. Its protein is CASSPRGQTYEQYF.

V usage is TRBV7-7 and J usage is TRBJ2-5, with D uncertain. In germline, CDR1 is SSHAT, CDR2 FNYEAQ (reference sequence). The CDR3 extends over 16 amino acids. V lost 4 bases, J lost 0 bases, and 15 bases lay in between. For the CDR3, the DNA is TGTGCCAGCAGCTCTCGACTGGTGGCGTACCAAGAGACCCAGTACTTC. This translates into CASSSRLVAYQETQYF.

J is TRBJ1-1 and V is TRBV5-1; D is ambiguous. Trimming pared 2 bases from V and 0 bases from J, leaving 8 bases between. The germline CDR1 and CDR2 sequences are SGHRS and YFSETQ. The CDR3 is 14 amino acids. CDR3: CASSLGTVNTEAFF. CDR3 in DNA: TGCGCCAGCAGCTTAGGTACGGTGAACACTGAAGCTTTCTTT.

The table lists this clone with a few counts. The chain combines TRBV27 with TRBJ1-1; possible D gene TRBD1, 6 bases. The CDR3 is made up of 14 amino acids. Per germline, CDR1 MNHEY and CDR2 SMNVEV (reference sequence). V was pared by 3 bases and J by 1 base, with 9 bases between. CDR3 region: CASSLGQSNTEAFF. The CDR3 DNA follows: TGTGCCAGCAGTTTGGGACAATCGAACACTGAAGCTTTCTTT.

CDR3 in DNA: TGTGCCAGCAGCCCATCAGGGTTACGTGGCTACACCTTC. Translation gives CASSPSGLRGYTF. The chain carries TRBV11-2 and TRBJ1-2; D is possibly TRBD1 (5 bases). The V end was cut by 5 bases, the J end by 7 bases, with 14 bases between. This CDR3 is 13 amino acids long. Germline V gives CDR1 SGHAT, CDR2 FQNNGV.

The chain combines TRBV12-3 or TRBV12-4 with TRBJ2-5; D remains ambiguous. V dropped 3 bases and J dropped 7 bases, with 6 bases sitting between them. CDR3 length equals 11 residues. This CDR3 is CASSFSGTQYF. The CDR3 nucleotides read TGTGCCAGCAGTTTTTCGGGGACCCAGTACTTC.

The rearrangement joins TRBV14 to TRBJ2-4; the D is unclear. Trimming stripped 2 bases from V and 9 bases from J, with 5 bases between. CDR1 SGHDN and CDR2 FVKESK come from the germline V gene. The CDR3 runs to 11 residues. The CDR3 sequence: CASSQFGIQYF. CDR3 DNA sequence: TGTGCCAGCAGCCAATTCGGCATTCAGTACTTC. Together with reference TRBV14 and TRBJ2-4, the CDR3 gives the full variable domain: EAGVTQFPSHSVIEKGQTVTLRCDPISGHDNLYWYRRVMGKEIKFLLHFVKESKQDESGMPNNRFLAERTGGTYSTLKVQPAELEDSGVYFCASSQFGIQYFGAGTRLSVL.